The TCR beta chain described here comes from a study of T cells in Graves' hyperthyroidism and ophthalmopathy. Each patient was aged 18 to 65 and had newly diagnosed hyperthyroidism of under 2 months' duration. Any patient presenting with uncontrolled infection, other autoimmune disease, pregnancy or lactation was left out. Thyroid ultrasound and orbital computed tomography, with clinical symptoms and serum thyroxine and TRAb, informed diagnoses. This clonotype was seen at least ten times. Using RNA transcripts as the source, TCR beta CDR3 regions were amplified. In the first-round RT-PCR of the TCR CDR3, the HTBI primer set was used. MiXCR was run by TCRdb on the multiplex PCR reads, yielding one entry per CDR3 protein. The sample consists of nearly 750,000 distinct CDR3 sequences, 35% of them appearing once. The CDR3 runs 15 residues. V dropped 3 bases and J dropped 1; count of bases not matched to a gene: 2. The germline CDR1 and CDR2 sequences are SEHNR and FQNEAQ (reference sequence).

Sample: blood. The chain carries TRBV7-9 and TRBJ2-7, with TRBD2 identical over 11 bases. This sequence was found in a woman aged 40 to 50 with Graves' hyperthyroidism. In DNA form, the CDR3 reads TGTGCCAGCAGCTTTAGCGGGAGGGGGTCCTACGAGCAGTACTTC. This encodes CASSFSGRGSYEQYF.